One and the same sample provided the 15 T cell receptor beta chains below, sequenced in a study of technical replicates of blood from four donors. This table comes from immunoSEQ multiplex PCR, and its TCRdb copy is limited to in-frame clones, with some not included. The top ten clones hold about 15% of a sample with about 12,000 clones, around 77% of them seen once. The sample consisted of PBMCs. These receptor sequences come from a human donor in good health.

J is TRBJ2-1 and V is TRBV5-4, with D unresolved. Germline V gives CDR1 SGHNT, CDR2 YYREEE (reference sequence). The germline V and J ends were trimmed by 1 base and 8 bases, with 13 bases remaining between them. The CDR3 is 14 residues long. The CDR3 reads CASSLSSTSHEQFF. In DNA, the CDR3 is TGTGCCAGCAGCTTGTCCTCTACTTCCCATGAGCAGTTCTTC.

This rearrangement joins TRBV15 to TRBJ2-6, with 14 positions matching TRBD2. The length of the CDR3 is 19 residues. J lost 3 bases, V lost 4 bases, and 8 bases had no gene match. CDR1 is LNHNV, CDR2 YYDKDF, per germline (reference sequence). The CDR3, as DNA: TGTGCCACCAGCACTCAGGGACTAGCGGGAGCATTTGGGGCCAACGTCCTGACTTTC. This codes for CATSTQGLAGAFGANVLTF.

A single count supports this clone. The chain has TRBV7-9 and TRBJ2-2; 10 nucleotides agree with TRBD2. CDR1 SEHNR and CDR2 FQNEAQ come from the germline V gene (reference sequence). The CDR3 spans 19 residues. V was pared by 1 base and J by 1 base, with 9 bases of the junction left unmatched. CDR3 region: CASSLVLAGVGVNTGELFF. CDR3 DNA: TGTGCCAGCAGCTTAGTTCTAGCGGGAGTTGGGGTGAACACCGGGGAGCTGTTTTTT.

The CDR3 nucleotides read TGTGCCAGCAGCTTCCAACAGGGTACTATAGAGACCCAGTACTTC. It translates to CASSFQQGTIETQYF. This rearrangement joins TRBV7-8 to TRBJ2-5; weak D call: TRBD1 (6 bases). Germline lookup yields CDR1 SGHVS and CDR2 FQNEAQ. The CDR3 has 15 residues. Trimming pared 3 bases from V and 4 bases from J, leaving 15 bases between.

The genes are TRBV28 and TRBJ1-3; possible D gene TRBD1, 5 bases. The CDR3 totals 14 residues. V gave up 6 bases and J gave up 1 base, with 10 bases separating them. Per germline, CDR1 MDHEN and CDR2 SYDVKM. The CDR3 reads CASRSGGSGNTIYF. The DNA of the CDR3 is TGTGCCAGCAGATCCGGGGGGTCTGGAAACACCATATATTTT.

The V gene is TRBV28, the J gene TRBJ1-4; no clear D. Between the trimmed V and J ends, which lost 5 bases and 4 bases, there was a span of 14 bases. The CDR3 sequence is 15 residues long. Germline assignment: CDR1 MDHEN and CDR2 SYDVKM. CDR3 nucleotides: TGTGCCAGCAGTGAAACACATCAGGATAATGAAAAACTGTTTTTT. It translates to CASSETHQDNEKLFF.

A few counts support this clone. This chain joins TRBV9 and TRBJ2-5; the match to TRBD1 covers 8 bases. The CDR3 has 14 residues. Germline CDR1 SGDLS, CDR2 YYNGEE. The junction had 5 bases not matched to a gene; V was cut back by 6 bases and J by 1 base. The CDR3 DNA reads as TGTGCCAGCAATCCAACAGGGGGCCAAGAGACCCAGTACTTC. Translation: CASNPTGGQETQYF.

The count of this clone is one. The chain recombines TRBV5-1 with TRBJ2-1; the match to TRBD1 covers 9 bases. Germline V gene data show CDR1 as SGHRS and CDR2 as YFSETQ. The CDR3 extends over 13 amino acids. J gave up 10 bases and V 4 bases, and 6 bases lay outside the gene matches. The CDR3 bases are TGCGCCAGCAGCCGGGGACAGGGCGAGGAGCAGTTCTTC. It encodes CASSRGQGEEQFF.

This clone was seen a handful of times. J is TRBJ1-1 and V is TRBV6-1, with D unclear. The germline V gene encodes CDR1 MNHNS and CDR2 SASEGT. The CDR3 runs 13 residues. V gave up 2 bases and J gave up 1 base, with 5 bases separating them. The CDR3 is CASSELANTEAFF. The CDR3 DNA reads as TGTGCCAGCAGTGAATTAGCGAACACTGAAGCTTTCTTT.

DNA for the CDR3: TGTGCCAGCTCACCTCCGGCAGGGCTTGGCTACACCTTC. This encodes CASSPPAGLGYTF. The V call is TRBV18, the J call TRBJ1-2; a weak D match, TRBD1 (5 bases). CDR3 length: 13 residues. The V and J ends lost 3 bases and 7 bases respectively, with 12 bases between them. CDR1 is KGHSH, CDR2 LQKENI, per germline. The full variable domain, its missing parts supplied by reference TRBV18 and TRBJ1-2, is NAGVMQNPRHLVRRRGQEARLRCSPMKGHSHVYWYRQLPEEGLKFMVYLQKENIIDESGMPKERFSAEFPKEGPSILRIQQVVRGDSAAYFCASSPPAGLGYTFGSGTRLTVV.

The gene calls are TRBV7-6 and TRBJ2-1, with 10 bases aligning to TRBD2. This CDR3 contains 15 residues. Trimming removed 2 bases from V and 5 bases from J; junction bases left unmatched: 3. The germline CDR1 and CDR2 sequences are SGHVS and FNYEAQ. The CDR3 spells CASSLIAGGNNEQFF. Written as DNA, the CDR3 is TGTGCCAGCAGCTTAATAGCGGGAGGCAACAATGAGCAGTTCTTC.

The V call is TRBV19, the J call TRBJ1-2, with unresolved D. CDR3 length: 12 residues. In germline, CDR1 is LNHDA, CDR2 SQIVND (reference sequence). V dropped 7 bases and J dropped 4 bases, with 10 bases sitting between them. The CDR3, as DNA: TGTGCCAGTAAGGACTCATCCTATGGCTACACCTTC. It specifies CASKDSSYGYTF.

V and J are TRBV6-1 and TRBJ2-6; D possibly corresponds to TRBD2 (5 bases). Germline CDR1 and CDR2: MNHNS and SASEGT. The V gene lost 8 bases and the J gene lost 4 bases, with 12 bases spanning the gap. The CDR3 has 14 amino acids. The CDR3 DNA reads as TGTGCCAGCTCCAGCGGTGGCGGGGCCAACGTCCTGACTTTC. Its translation: CASSSGGGANVLTF.

The chain carries TRBV5-4 and TRBJ2-3; D may be TRBD2 (6 bases). V was pared by 0 bases and J by 0 bases, with 11 bases between. The CDR3 spans 16 residues. The V gene's germline CDR1 is SGHNT and CDR2 YYREEE (reference sequence). CDR3 DNA sequence: TGTGCCAGCAGCTTGGTCGGGAGCCCTAGCACAGATACGCAGTATTTT. It is translated as CASSLVGSPSTDTQYF.

This chain links TRBV10-3 with TRBJ2-3, with TRBD2 matching over 9 bases. J gave up 3 bases and V 2 bases, and 3 bases lay outside the gene matches. Germline CDR1 and CDR2: ENHRY and SYGVKD. The CDR3 extends over 15 amino acids. The CDR3 reads CAISETSGLTDTQYF. CDR3 bases: TGTGCCATCAGTGAGACTAGCGGGCTAACAGATACGCAGTATTTT.